This paragraph covers one T cell receptor beta chain sequence. RNA was isolated and reverse transcribed to cDNA, the sequencing template. Libraries were prepared by immunoSEQ multiplex PCR; TCRdb keeps only in-frame clonotypes and omits some of them. The data show around 270,000 clones, 58% seen once. As for treatment: oral pan-JAK inhibitor, 5-10 mg twice daily. Alopecia areata patients provided lesional scalp punch biopsies and peripheral blood. This entry is derived from a study of CD8+ T cells in alopecia areata. Study-wide background: Percent of scalp involved defined treated patients' severity scores.

The V gene's germline CDR1 is SGHRS and CDR2 YFSETQ. Trimming took 0 bases from V and 3 from J; bases not matched to a gene: 6. This CDR3 has 15 residues. The source is a human donor with alopecia areata. The source material was CD4+ T cells sorted from blood, sampled at week 24, from a patient treated with tofacitinib. V and J are TRBV5-1 and TRBJ2-7; 7 bases map to TRBD2. Written as DNA, the CDR3 is TGCGCCAGCAGCTTGGCCAACGCGGGAGACTACGAGCAGTACTTC. It translates to CASSLANAGDYEQYF.